These 22 T cell receptor beta chains share one sample of origin, sequenced in a study of blood T cell repertoires in COVID-19. The method was immunoSEQ multiplex PCR; TCRdb's version includes in-frame clones alone and lacks a portion of them. Here the sample spans 50,000 to 55,000 clones, more than 75% being singletons. The specimen was peripheral blood. These TCRs come from a man between 65 and 85 years old with acute or convalescent COVID-19.

The gene calls are TRBV27 and TRBJ1-2, with 8 bases aligning to TRBD1. Germline CDR1 and CDR2: MNHEY and SMNVEV (reference sequence). There are 14 residues in the CDR3. V was clipped by 6 bases and J by 2 bases; unmatched bases: 5. In nucleotides, the CDR3 is TGTGCCAGCAGGGGGACAGGAACCAACTATGGCTACACCTTC. This translates into CASRGTGTNYGYTF.

The chain links TRBV5-4 to TRBJ2-2, with D perhaps TRBD1 (6 bases). Germline CDR1 SGHNT, CDR2 YYREEE (reference sequence). The CDR3 is 16 residues long. Trimming stripped 2 bases from V and 4 bases from J, with 15 bases between. The CDR3 sequence is CASSFLVGAFTGELFF. DNA for the CDR3: TGTGCCAGCAGCTTTCTTGTGGGGGCTTTCACCGGGGAGCTGTTTTTT.

The J gene is TRBJ1-2, the V gene TRBV30, with 8 bases fitting TRBD1. The length of the CDR3 is 11 residues. CDR1 is GTSNPN, CDR2 SVGIG, per germline (reference sequence). V gave up 7 bases and J gave up 8 bases; unmatched junction bases: 6. Here the CDR3 DNA reads TGTGCCTTAGACAGGGGCGGAGGCTACACCTTC. It yields the protein CALDRGGGYTF.

This clone was detected once. This chain links TRBV10-3 with TRBJ1-2; 12 nucleotides align to TRBD1. Unmatched junction bases numbered 12, after V lost 7 bases and J lost 6 bases. This CDR3 comprises 16 residues. Germline values: CDR1 ENHRY, CDR2 SYGVKD. CDR3 sequence: CAITGTGGGRKHGYTF. The DNA for the CDR3 is TGTGCCATCACCGGGACAGGGGGCGGAAGGAAGCATGGCTACACCTTC.

The CDR3 nucleotides are TGTGCCAGCAGCTTGGGGGCTAGCGGGAGGCAAGAGACCCAGTACTTC. This gives the protein CASSLGASGRQETQYF. The rearrangement joins TRBV5-4 to TRBJ2-5; 11 nucleotides match TRBD2. V lost 0 bases and J lost 2; bases outside the gene matches: 3. Germline loops: CDR1 SGHNT, CDR2 YYREEE (reference sequence). This CDR3 is 16 amino acids long.

This chain joins TRBV27 and TRBJ1-6; 9 nucleotides align to TRBD1. The germline V gene has CDR1 MNHEY and CDR2 SMNVEV (reference sequence). The trim removed 6 bases at V and 7 bases at J, leaving 7 bases unmatched. The CDR3 sequence is 15 residues long. The CDR3 protein is CASRGTGNYNSPLHF. The CDR3 nucleotides read TGTGCCAGCAGAGGGACAGGGAATTACAATTCACCCCTCCACTTT.

J is TRBJ1-5 and V is TRBV24-1, with a tentative D call TRBD1 (6 bases). V was clipped by 5 bases and J by 9 bases, with 13 bases between them. The germline V gene encodes CDR1 KGHDR and CDR2 SFDVKD. This CDR3 has 13 amino acids. CDR3 nucleotides: TGTGCCACCAGTGGCCAGGGGAAGCTGCCCCAGCATTTT. This codes for CATSGQGKLPQHF.

V and J are TRBV2 and TRBJ2-3; D is ambiguous. The CDR3 spans 11 residues. The V gene lost 4 bases and the J gene lost 4 bases, with 3 bases spanning the gap. Germline CDR1 SNHLY, CDR2 FYNNEI. CDR3 sequence reads: CASSAADTQYF. The CDR3 region has the DNA TGTGCCAGCAGTGCGGCAGATACGCAGTATTTT.

This chain uses TRBV14 with TRBJ2-7, with 14 bases lining up with TRBD2. The germline V gene has CDR1 SGHDN and CDR2 FVKESK. The CDR3 runs to 14 residues. Trimming cost V 5 bases and J 10 bases; bases outside gene matches: 7. The CDR3 reads CASSWGLAGDYQYF. Here the CDR3 DNA reads TGTGCCAGCAGCTGGGGACTAGCGGGAGACTATCAGTACTTC. Full variable domain (rest looked up from reference TRBV14 and TRBJ2-7): EAGVTQFPSHSVIEKGQTVTLRCDPISGHDNLYWYRRVMGKEIKFLLHFVKESKQDESGMPNNRFLAERTGGTYSTLKVQPAELEDSGVYFCASSWGLAGDYQYFGPGTRLTVT.

This rearrangement joins TRBV3-1 (or the pseudogene TRBV3-2) to TRBJ1-2; tentative D call: TRBD1 (6 bases). V was cut by 4 bases and J by 7 bases, with 10 bases left in between. CDR3 length: 12 residues. Germline V gene sequence: CDR1 LGHDT, CDR2 YNNKEL (reference sequence). DNA of the CDR3: TGTGCCAGCAGCCTACGGGACATTGGCTACACCTTC. Its translation is CASSLRDIGYTF.

The chain carries TRBV4-3 and TRBJ1-2; D remains unclear. Trimming removed 2 bases from V and 6 bases from J, with 16 bases in between. Germline V CDR1 and CDR2: LGHNA, YSLEER. This CDR3 spans 15 amino acids. The CDR3 DNA follows: TGCGCCAGCAGCCAACTCCGGGAAAGAAATGATGGCTACACCTTC. Translation: CASSQLRERNDGYTF.

The CDR3 is CASYPSARKGRRETQYF. The CDR3 coding sequence is TGTGCCAGCTACCCCTCCGCGAGAAAGGGGCGTCGGGAGACCCAGTACTTC. The chain carries TRBV7-8 and TRBJ2-5; possibly TRBD1 for D (5 bases). Germline V gene sequence: CDR1 SGHVS, CDR2 FQNEAQ. CDR3 size: 17 residues. Trimming took off 8 bases at V and 5 bases at J, with 27 bases between the two ends.

J is TRBJ2-2 and V is TRBV5-1; 8 bases fit TRBD2. This CDR3 is 16 amino acids long. The junction had 9 bases not matched to a gene; V was cut back by 4 bases and J by 4 bases. Looked up from germline, CDR1 is SGHRS and CDR2 is YFSETQ. The CDR3: CASSRGTGGSTGELFF. CDR3 nucleotide sequence: TGCGCCAGCAGCCGTGGGACGGGGGGGAGCACCGGGGAGCTGTTTTTT.

The chain carries TRBV2 and TRBJ2-7, with 9 bases matching TRBD1. Germline V lookup: CDR1 SNHLY, CDR2 FYNNEI. V lost 8 bases and J lost 4; bases outside the gene matches: 12. There are 15 residues in the CDR3. The CDR3, as DNA: TGTGCCAGCCCACGCACCCGGGACAGGGTTTACGAGCAGTACGTC. This translates into CASPRTRDRVYEQYV.

The CDR3 nucleotides read TGTGCCAGCAGTCCATATTACGGCTACGAGCAGTACGTC. Translation gives CASSPYYGYEQYV. The V call is TRBV27, the J call TRBJ2-7; no definite D call. The germline V gene encodes CDR1 MNHEY and CDR2 SMNVEV (reference sequence). V lost 5 bases to trimming and J lost 3 bases, with 11 bases between them. This CDR3 is 13 amino acids long.

This clone came up once. The CDR3 nucleotides read TGTGCCAGCAGCTTAAGGGTTAGGGGCCCAGATACGCAGTATTTT. This codes for CASSLRVRGPDTQYF. This chain uses TRBV7-2 with TRBJ2-3; D is possibly TRBD1 (5 bases). Deletions cut 2 bases from V and 4 bases from J, with 13 bases between. CDR1 is SGHTA and CDR2 is FQGNSA in the germline V gene. This CDR3 spans 15 amino acids.

This chain uses TRBV9 with TRBJ1-6; D is perhaps TRBD1 (6 bases). CDR1 SGDLS and CDR2 YYNGEE come from the germline V gene. V was cut by 3 bases and J by 5 bases, with 21 bases left in between. There are 18 residues in the CDR3. The CDR3 is CASSAYENRDTNNSPLHF. CDR3 nucleotides: TGTGCCAGCAGCGCTTATGAGAACCGGGACACTAATAATTCACCCCTCCACTTT.

The chain uses TRBV4-3 and TRBJ1-1, with unresolved D. The ends were cut back, 3 bases at V and 6 bases at J, with 11 bases in the middle. The CDR3 consists of 13 residues. Germline V lookup: CDR1 LGHNA, CDR2 YSLEER. DNA of the CDR3: TGCGCCAGCAGCCAGATGAGGGTCGCTGAAGCTTTCTTT. Its protein is CASSQMRVAEAFF.

The chain carries TRBV24-1 and TRBJ2-2, with D unresolved. The V end lost 5 bases, the J end lost 5 bases, and 8 bases lay between the germline ends. Germline-derived CDR1 and CDR2 are KGHDR and SFDVKD. This CDR3 is built from 13 residues. CDR3 nucleotide sequence: TGTGCCACCAGTGGTGCGCCAACCGGGGAGCTGTTTTTT. Translation: CATSGAPTGELFF.

This clone was detected only a few times. The chain has TRBV4-3 and TRBJ2-1, with 12 bases lining up with TRBD2. Germline assignment: CDR1 LGHNA and CDR2 YSLEER. V gave up 0 bases and J gave up 3 bases; unmatched junction bases: 6. The CDR3 runs 18 residues. Here the CDR3 DNA reads TGCGCCAGCAGCCAAGATTCTAGCGGGGGGGCTTACTACAATGAGCAGTTCTTC. This gives the protein CASSQDSSGGAYYNEQFF.

J is TRBJ2-1 and V is TRBV4-1; perhaps TRBD2 as D (5 bases). Germline CDR1 is MGHRA and CDR2 is YSYEKL. The V end was cut by 0 bases, the J end by 6 bases, with 21 bases between. The CDR3 loop spans 18 amino acids. The DNA for the CDR3 is TGCGCCAGCAGCCAAGATGGACTGCCTCACATAAGAGGCAATGAGCAGTTCTTC. It is translated as CASSQDGLPHIRGNEQFF.

This clone was seen only a few times. The chain carries TRBV6-2 or TRBV6-3 and TRBJ1-4, with 12 nucleotides matching TRBD1. V lost 4 bases and J lost 2; bases outside the gene matches: 8. CDR1 is MNHEY, CDR2 SVGEGT, per germline. The CDR3 is 18 residues long. The DNA of the CDR3 is TGTGCCAGCAGTTCCCCTGGGACAGGGGGCGCGACTAATGAAAAACTGTTTTTT. Translated, it gives CASSSPGTGGATNEKLFF.